One TCR beta chain is described in this entry. Its antigen is undetermined. The V gene lost 5 bases and the J gene lost 5 bases, with 12 bases spanning the gap. Germline V gene sequence: CDR1 MGHRA, CDR2 YSYEKL. The CDR3 covers 13 residues. Naive CD8 cells were CD45RO-negative, positively selected for CCR7, excluding terminally differentiated effector memory CD45RA+ cells. The data were taken from a study of shared clonotypes between healthy human individuals. Whole-study results and caveats: A handful of donors showed sharing of around 5% of naive CD4 clonotypes.

Using immunoSEQ multiplex PCR, the repertoire was profiled, and TCRdb retains in-frame clones only, with some absent. The repertoire has more than 2 million clones, about 95% of them found once; the top ten carry about 1.1%. This sequence joins TRBV4-1 and TRBJ2-5, with unresolved D. This clonotype was sampled from a man between 18 and 29 years old in good health. The sample taken for sequencing was naive CD8+ T cells sorted from blood. CDR3 region: CASSYVAGETQYF. Written as DNA, the CDR3 is TGCGCCAGCAGCTACGTGGCCGGCGAGACCCAGTACTTC.